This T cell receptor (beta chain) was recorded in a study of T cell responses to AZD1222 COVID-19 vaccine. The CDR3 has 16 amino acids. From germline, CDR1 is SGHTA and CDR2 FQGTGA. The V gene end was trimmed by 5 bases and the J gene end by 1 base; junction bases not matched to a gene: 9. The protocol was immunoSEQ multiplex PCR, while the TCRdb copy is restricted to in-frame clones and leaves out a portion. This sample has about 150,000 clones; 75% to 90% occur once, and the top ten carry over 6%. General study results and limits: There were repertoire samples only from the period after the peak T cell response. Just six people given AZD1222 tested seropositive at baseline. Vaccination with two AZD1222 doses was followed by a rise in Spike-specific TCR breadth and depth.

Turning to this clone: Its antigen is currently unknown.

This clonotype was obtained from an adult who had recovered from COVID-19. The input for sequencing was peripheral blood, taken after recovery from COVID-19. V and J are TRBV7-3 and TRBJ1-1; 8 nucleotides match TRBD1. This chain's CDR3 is CASSPLGQGQNTEAFF. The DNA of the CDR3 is TGTGCCAGCAGCCCACTTGGACAGGGACAGAACACTGAAGCTTTCTTT.